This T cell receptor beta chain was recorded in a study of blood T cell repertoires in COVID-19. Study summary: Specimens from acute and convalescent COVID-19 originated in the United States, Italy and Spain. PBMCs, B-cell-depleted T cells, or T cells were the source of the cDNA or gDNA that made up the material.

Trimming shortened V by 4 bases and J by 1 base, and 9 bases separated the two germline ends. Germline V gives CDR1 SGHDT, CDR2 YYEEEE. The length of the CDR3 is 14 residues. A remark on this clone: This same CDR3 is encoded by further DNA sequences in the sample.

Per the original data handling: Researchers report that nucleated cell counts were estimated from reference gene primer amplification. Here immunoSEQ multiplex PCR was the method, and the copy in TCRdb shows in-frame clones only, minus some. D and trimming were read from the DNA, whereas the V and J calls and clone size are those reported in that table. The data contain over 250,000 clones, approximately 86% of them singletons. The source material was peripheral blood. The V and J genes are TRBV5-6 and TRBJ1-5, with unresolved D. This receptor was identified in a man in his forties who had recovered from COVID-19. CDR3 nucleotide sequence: TGTGCCAGCAGCCCCCAAATCAGCAATCAGCCCCAGCATTTT. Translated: CASSPQISNQPQHF.